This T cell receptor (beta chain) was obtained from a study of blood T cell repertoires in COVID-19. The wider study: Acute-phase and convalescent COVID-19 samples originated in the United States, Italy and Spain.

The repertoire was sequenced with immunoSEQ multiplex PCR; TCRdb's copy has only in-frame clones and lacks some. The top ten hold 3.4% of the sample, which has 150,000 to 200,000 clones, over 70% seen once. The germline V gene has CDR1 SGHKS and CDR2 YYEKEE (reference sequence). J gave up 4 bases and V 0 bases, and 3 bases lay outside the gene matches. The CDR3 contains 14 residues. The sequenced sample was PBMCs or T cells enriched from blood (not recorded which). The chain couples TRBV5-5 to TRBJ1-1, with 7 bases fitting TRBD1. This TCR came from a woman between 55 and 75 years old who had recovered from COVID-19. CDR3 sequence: CASSLEGASTEAFF. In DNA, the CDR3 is TGTGCCAGCAGCTTGGAGGGGGCTAGCACTGAAGCTTTCTTT.